These T cell receptor beta chains were read from a single sample in a study of identical twins. TCRdb reanalysed the 5' RACE reads using MiXCR and keeps one entry per CDR3 protein. The sample yields approximately 550,000 distinct CDR3 sequences, about a fifth seen once. The same sample was also studied in work on yellow fever vaccine responses in identical twins.

The source material was CD4+ T cells sorted from blood. The source is a young woman in good health. Each CDR3 is given with its conserved first and last residue. The D gene is left open where the match is weak. Part of the rows lack a size; the others show once, few, many or a class for expanded clones.

.,TRBV12-3/TRBV12-4,.,TRBJ1-1,11,CASSLWDEAFF,TGTGCCAGCAGTTTATGGGATGAAGCTTTCTTT
.,TRBV5-1,.,TRBJ2-2,16,CASSMGGLPNTGELFF,TGCGCCAGCAGCATGGGCGGGTTACCGAACACCGGGGAGCTGTTTTTT
.,TRBV28,few,TRBJ2-1,13,CASSPSRSEGQFF,TGTGCCAGCAGTCCATCTCGATCAGAGGGGCAGTTCTTC
TRBD2,TRBV29-1,.,TRBJ2-1,16,CSVVRLAGGTPNEQFF,TGCAGCGTTGTGAGACTAGCGGGAGGGACCCCCAATGAGCAGTTCTTC
TRBD2,TRBV28,few,TRBJ2-5,14,CASSLYLAGVAQYF,TGTGCCAGCAGTTTATACCTAGCGGGGGTTGCCCAGTACTTC
TRBD2,TRBV15,few,TRBJ2-7,15,CATSRELAGTWEQYF,TGTGCCACCAGCAGAGAACTAGCGGGAACTTGGGAGCAGTACTTC
.,TRBV4-1,few,TRBJ2-1,12,CATPRSDNEQFF,TGCGCCACCCCGCGGAGTGACAATGAGCAGTTCTTC
.,TRBV4-1,few,TRBJ2-7,15,CASSQIPSDSYEQYF,TGCGCCAGCAGCCAAATCCCCAGCGATAGCTACGAGCAGTACTTC
TRBD2,TRBV12-3/TRBV12-4,few,TRBJ2-3,16,CASSFLSSGTRNTQYF,TGTGCCAGCAGTTTTTTGTCTAGCGGGACGAGGAATACGCAGTATTTT
TRBD1,TRBV12-3/TRBV12-4,.,TRBJ1-2,15,CASSSWTGGDYGYTF,TGTGCCAGCAGTTCCTGGACAGGGGGCGACTATGGCTACACCTTC
TRBD2,TRBV7-8,.,TRBJ2-1,16,CASSLRGGGGDNEQFF,TGTGCCAGCAGCTTAAGAGGAGGCGGGGGGGACAATGAGCAGTTCTTC
.,TRBV28,.,TRBJ2-7,14,CASKRGGQNYEQYF,TGTGCCAGCAAACGAGGGGGACAAAACTACGAGCAGTACTTC
.,TRBV12-3/TRBV12-4,.,TRBJ2-5,14,CASSLLGFRETQYF,TGTGCCAGCAGTTTATTGGGATTCAGAGAGACCCAGTACTTC
.,TRBV7-9,.,TRBJ1-1,14,CASSLDAGITEAFF,TGTGCCAGCAGCTTAGACGCAGGGATAACTGAAGCTTTCTTT
.,TRBV20-1,few,TRBJ2-5,15,CSARAWVRTWETQYF,TGCAGTGCTAGAGCTTGGGTCAGGACTTGGGAGACCCAGTACTTC
.,TRBV25-1,.,TRBJ2-3,13,CASSAPGRDTQYF,TGTGCCAGCAGTGCCCCGGGAAGGGATACGCAGTATTTT
.,TRBV18,many,TRBJ2-7,14,CASSPGTGTYEQYF,TGTGCCAGCAGTCCCGGGACCGGAACCTACGAGCAGTACTTC
TRBD2,TRBV9,.,TRBJ2-3,17,CASSGLIAGGPIDTQYF,TGTGCCAGCAGCGGACTTATAGCGGGGGGGCCGATAGATACGCAGTATTTT
TRBD2,TRBV9,.,TRBJ2-7,16,CASSVGLAGSTYEQYF,TGTGCCAGCAGCGTAGGACTAGCGGGAAGTACCTACGAGCAGTACTTC
TRBD2,TRBV27,few,TRBJ2-1,16,CASSLEGSGRYNEQFF,TGTGCCAGCAGTTTAGAAGGTAGCGGGCGGTACAATGAGCAGTTCTTC
.,TRBV12-5,few,TRBJ1-1,13,CASGSDMNTEAFF,TGTGCTAGTGGTTCCGACATGAACACTGAAGCTTTCTTT
.,TRBV6-5,few,TRBJ1-1,11,CASSYRSEAFF,TGTGCCAGCAGTTACAGGTCTGAAGCTTTCTTT
.,TRBV29-1,.,TRBJ2-1,12,CSVEDETNEQFF,TGCAGCGTTGAAGACGAGACCAATGAGCAGTTCTTC
.,TRBV27,.,TRBJ2-4,13,CASSALAKNIQYF,TGTGCCAGCAGTGCCTTAGCCAAAAACATTCAGTACTTC
.,TRBV28,.,TRBJ1-1,15,CASSLRGRPFTEAFF,TGTGCCAGCAGCTTAAGAGGACGACCTTTCACTGAAGCTTTCTTT